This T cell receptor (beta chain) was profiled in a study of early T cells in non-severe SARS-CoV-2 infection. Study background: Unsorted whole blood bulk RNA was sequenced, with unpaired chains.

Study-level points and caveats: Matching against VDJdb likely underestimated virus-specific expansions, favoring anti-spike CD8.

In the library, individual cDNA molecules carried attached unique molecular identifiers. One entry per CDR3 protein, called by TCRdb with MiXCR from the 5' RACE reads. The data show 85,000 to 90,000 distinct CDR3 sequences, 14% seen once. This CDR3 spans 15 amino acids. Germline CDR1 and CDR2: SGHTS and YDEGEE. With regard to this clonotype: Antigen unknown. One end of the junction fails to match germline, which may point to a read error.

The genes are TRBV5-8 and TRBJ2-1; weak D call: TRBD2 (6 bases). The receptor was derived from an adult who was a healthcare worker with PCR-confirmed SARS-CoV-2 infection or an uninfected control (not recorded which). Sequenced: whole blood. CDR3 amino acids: CVSSRDFTSYNEQFF. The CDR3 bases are TGTGTCAGCAGCAGGGACTTTACCTCCTACAATGAGCAGTTCTTC. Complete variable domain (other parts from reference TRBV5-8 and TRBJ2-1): EAGVTQSPTHLIKTRGQQATLRCSPISGHTSVYWYQQALGLGLQFLLWYDEGEERNRGNFPPRFSGRQFPNYSSELNVNALELEDSALYLCVSSRDFTSYNEQFFGPGTRLTVL.